This T cell receptor beta chain was identified in a study of T cell repertoires in cytomegalovirus infection. The study, taken as a whole, reports: HLA-C-restricted CMV clonotypes gave the most frequent clonotype in two of eight donors. People with CMV and the relevant HLA were identified by cumulative public TCR beta family frequency.

In the case of this clonotype: Its cognate antigen is unknown.

TCRdb itself ran the reads through MiXCR, one entry per CDR3 protein. This table holds 70,000 to 85,000 distinct CDR3 sequences, roughly 37% found once. The CDR3 is 13 amino acids. Deletions cut 2 bases from V and 6 bases from J, with 11 bases between. Germline-derived CDR1 and CDR2 are MNHEY and SMNVEV (reference sequence). The chain joins TRBV27 to TRBJ2-7, with D unclear. The sequenced sample was CD8+ T cells from cultured PBMCs, obtained from culture after CMV antigen stimulation. The receptor comes from a human donor in good health (CMV status not recorded). Some clones in this sample may be carry-over from other donors' samples. CDR3 loop: CASSLGPMGEQYF. As DNA, the CDR3 is TGTGCCAGCAGTTTAGGGCCGATGGGCGAGCAGTACTTC.